These 10 T cell receptor beta chains share one sample of origin, sequenced in a study of cytomegalovirus exposure and HLA in healthy donors. Both 60 Vbeta primers and 13 Jbeta primers went into the PCR. Some clones are missing from TCRdb's copy, which holds only in-frame ones; the method was immunoSEQ multiplex PCR. The sample lists 60,000 to 85,000 clones, about 84% occurring once. The sequenced material came from PBMCs. The receptors were gathered from a man aged 35 to 55 in good health and CMV-seronegative.

This clone was seen once. V usage is TRBV5-4 and J usage is TRBJ2-5, with TRBD1 identical over 8 bases. TRBJ2-7 matches the DNA end more closely, so the J call is doubtful. There are 15 residues in the CDR3. Germline values: CDR1 SGHNT, CDR2 YYREEE (reference sequence). CDR3 in amino acids: CASSFDPTGAYEQYF. The CDR3 nucleotides are TGTGCCAGCAGCTTCGATCCGACAGGGGCCTACGAGCAGTACTTC.

This clone was observed once. The chain carries TRBV18 and TRBJ1-3; tentatively, D is TRBD1 (5 bases). Per the germline V gene, CDR1 is KGHSH and CDR2 is LQKENI. The length of the CDR3 is 14 residues. The V end was cut by 6 bases, the J end by 0 bases, with 9 bases between. The chain's CDR3 is CASSPGLSGNTIYF. In nucleotides, the CDR3 is TGTGCCAGCTCGCCAGGGCTCTCTGGAAACACCATATATTTT.

The rearrangement uses TRBV6-5 and TRBJ1-2, with D hard to call. Trimming pared 3 bases from V and 8 bases from J, leaving 13 bases between. The CDR3 is 13 residues long. From germline, CDR1 is MNHEY and CDR2 SVGAGI. The DNA of the CDR3 is TGTGCCAGCAGTTATCCCGACAATCGGGGCTACACCTTC. Protein sequence: CASSYPDNRGYTF.

In this sample, this clone turned up once. Written as DNA, the CDR3 is TGTGCCAGCAGCCGAGGTCTCGGCTACACCTTC. Its protein is CASSRGLGYTF. The V and J genes are TRBV4-2 and TRBJ1-2; no clear D. The germline V gene encodes CDR1 LGHNA and CDR2 YNFKEQ. This CDR3 has 11 residues. Trimming removed 4 bases at V and 8 bases at J, with 8 bases between.

The J gene is TRBJ1-5, the V gene TRBV30, with no clear D. CDR3 length equals 14 residues. The ends were cut back, 1 base at V and 6 bases at J, with 13 bases in the middle. Germline CDR1 is GTSNPN and CDR2 is SVGIG (reference sequence). The DNA of the CDR3 is TGTGCCTGGAGTGGGCTCCAAGGAGGTCAGCCCCAGCATTTT. Translating it yields CAWSGLQGGQPQHF.

V usage is TRBV5-6 and J usage is TRBJ2-7, with no clear D. This CDR3 has 13 residues. Germline loops: CDR1 SGHDT, CDR2 YYEEEE. The germline V and J ends were trimmed by 2 bases and 6 bases, with 12 bases remaining between them. The DNA of the CDR3 is TGTGCCAGCAGCTTTAGTACAGCCCGCGAGCAGTACTTC. Translation gives CASSFSTAREQYF.

On this clone: One end of the junction fails to match germline, which may point to a read error. The chain has TRBV7-9 and TRBJ1-3, with D possibly matching TRBD1 (6 bases). The CDR3 has 16 amino acids. The germline gives CDR1 SEHNR, CDR2 FQNEAQ (reference sequence). The DNA for the CDR3 is TGTTCCAGCAGCTTCCCCCCAGGGGCGGTTGGAAACACCATATATTTT. This codes for CSSSFPPGAVGNTIYF.

The chain links TRBV14 to TRBJ2-2, with TRBD1 matching over 9 bases. The germline gives CDR1 SGHDN, CDR2 FVKESK. With 2 bases clipped from V and 5 bases from J, the junction kept 6 bases outside the gene matches. The length of the CDR3 is 16 residues. CDR3 DNA: TGTGCCAGCAGCCAACCTACCGGGACAGGGACCGGGGAGCTGTTTTTT. Amino acids: CASSQPTGTGTGELFF.

The rearrangement joins TRBV7-3 to TRBJ1-1; TRBD1 matches at 7 bases. The V segment lost 5 bases and the J segment 4 bases; nucleotides outside the gene matches: 19. The CDR3 length is 18 residues. Per the germline V gene, CDR1 is SGHTA and CDR2 is FQGTGA. The CDR3 loop reads CASSETRGRQGRATEAFF. The CDR3 bases are TGTGCCAGCAGCGAAACGAGGGGGCGACAGGGTAGGGCCACTGAAGCTTTCTTT.

This chain joins TRBV16 and TRBJ1-4; TRBD1 is a possible D gene (6 bases). V was clipped by 2 bases and J by 8 bases, with 18 bases between them. The CDR3 totals 16 residues. Germline V lookup: CDR1 KGHSY, CDR2 FQNENV. This CDR3 reads CASSQIGQTLEEKLFF. CDR3 nucleotide sequence: TGTGCCAGCAGCCAAATCGGACAGACCCTAGAGGAAAAACTGTTTTTT.